The rows below give T cell receptor beta chains drawn from one sample of a study of T cells in Graves' hyperthyroidism and ophthalmopathy. In TCRdb, the multiplex PCR reads were re-called with MiXCR into one record per CDR3 protein. The sample gives around 580,000 distinct CDR3 sequences, 40% to 55% of which show up once; around 7.7% is in the top ten. Source material: peripheral blood or thyroid tissue (not recorded which). The receptor source for this set is a woman between 18 and 29 years old with Graves' hyperthyroidism. Each CDR3 is given with its conserved first and last residue. Fields, in order: clone size, D gene, V gene, J gene, CDR3 DNA, CDR3 protein. A D gene is named only where the DNA matches it firmly. The size of a clone is reported for some rows only, either as once, few or many, or as a class for expanded clones.

.	.	TRBV9	TRBJ2-6	TGTGCCAGCAGCGTAGCCGGACACGTCCTGACTTTC	CASSVAGHVLTF
many	.	TRBV7-2	TRBJ2-7	TGTGCCAGCAGCTTAGGCGGCAATAGCGGACGGGGGAGCTCCTACGAGCAGTACTTC	CASSLGGNSGRGSSYEQYF
many	TRBD1	TRBV10-3	TRBJ1-5	TGTGCCATCAGTGGAGGGGGCGATCAGCCCCAGCATTTT	CAISGGGDQPQHF
many	.	TRBV2	TRBJ2-6	TGTGCCAGCAGGGAGGCTGGGGCCAACGTCCTGACTTTC	CASREAGANVLTF
many	TRBD1	TRBV14	TRBJ1-5	TGTGCCAGCAGCCGACAGGGGTGCTATAGCAATCAGCCCCAGCATTTT	CASSRQGCYSNQPQHF
many	.	TRBV20-1	TRBJ2-2	TGCAGTGCCGGAGACAGGGGAGGCGCGGGAGACGGCACCGGGGAGCTGTTTTTT	CSAGDRGGAGDGTGELFF
many	.	TRBV2	TRBJ2-5	TGTGCCAGCAGTGATGAGGAGACCCAGTACTTC	CASSDEETQYF
.	TRBD2	TRBV7-8	TRBJ2-5	TGTGCCAGCAGACGCGGGGGGGACGAGACCCAGTACTTC	CASRRGGDETQYF
many	.	TRBV11-2	TRBJ1-3	TGTGCCAGCAGCACCTCACACAGGCTATCTGGAAACACCATATATTTT	CASSTSHRLSGNTIYF
many	.	TRBV7-3	TRBJ2-5	TGTGCTAGCAGCTTAATGGGAGAAGAGACCCAGTACTTC	CASSLMGEETQYF
few	TRBD1	TRBV6-2/TRBV6-3	TRBJ1-4	TGTGCCAGCAGTTCTCACAGGGGCGAAAAACTGTTTTTT	CASSSHRGEKLFF
.	.	TRBV6-5	TRBJ1-3	TGTGCCAGCAGGCCACAGGGTTTGCGAAACACCATATATTTT	CASRPQGLRNTIYF
many	TRBD2	TRBV6-2/TRBV6-3	TRBJ2-2	TGTGCCAGCAGTCCCTCTAGCGGGAGGGGGACCGGGGAGCTGTTTTTT	CASSPSSGRGTGELFF
many	.	TRBV20-1	TRBJ1-6	TGCAGTGCCCCAGGGATGGGGGAAACTTATAATTCACCCCTCCACTTT	CSAPGMGETYNSPLHF
once	.	TRBV14	TRBJ1-1	TGTGCCAGCACCCCCGCCGGGACAACGGTCGATGAAGCTTTCTTT	CASTPAGTTVDEAFF
many	TRBD1	TRBV7-6	TRBJ2-6	TGTGCCAGCAGCAGGGTACAGGGGGCCTCGGGGGCCAACGTCCTGACTTTC	CASSRVQGASGANVLTF
.	.	TRBV7-3	TRBJ2-3	TGTGCCAGCAGCCCCGCTAGCCCAGATACGCAGTATTTT	CASSPASPDTQYF
.	.	TRBV2	TRBJ2-3	TGTGCCATCCCCAGCCGGGACCCCACAGATACGCAGTATTTT	CAIPSRDPTDTQYF
.	.	TRBV19	TRBJ2-7	TGTGCCAGTAGTATTTTCCTCGGTCAGCCGACCTACGAGCCGTACTTC	CASSIFLGQPTYEPYF
.	.	TRBV7-2	TRBJ2-5	TGTGCCAGCAGTGCTGACAGATCCCAAGAGACCCAGTACTTC	CASSADRSQETQYF
.	.	TRBV25-1	TRBJ2-7	TGTGCCAGCAGAGATCCAGGCCCTCTCTACGAGCAGTACTTC	CASRDPGPLYEQYF
few	.	TRBV7-2	TRBJ2-1	TGTGCCAGCAGACAGATCGACAATGAGCAGTTCTTC	CASRQIDNEQFF
.	.	TRBV10-3	TRBJ2-3	TGTGCCGCCTTGGGGACTAGCACAGATACGCAGTATTTT	CAALGTSTDTQYF
.	TRBD1	TRBV27	TRBJ1-5	TGTGCCAGCAGCCGACAGGGAGGTCAGCCCCAGCATTTT	CASSRQGGQPQHF
few	.	TRBV10-3	TRBJ2-6	TGTGCCATCAGTGAGTCGAAAGGTGGGGCCAACGTCCTGACTTTC	CAISESKGGANVLTF
many	.	TRBV4-1	TRBJ1-2	TGCGCCAGCAGCCCGATGGGAAAGGGCCTGCTCTATGGCTACACCTTC	CASSPMGKGLLYGYTF
many	TRBD1	TRBV11-2	TRBJ1-5	TGTGCCAGCAGCCCCGAAGGGGGCGCAGGGCAGCCCCAGCATTTT	CASSPEGGAGQPQHF
.	.	TRBV4-1	TRBJ2-1	TGCGCCAGCAGCCAAGATGGAGGGAACAATGAGCAGTTCTTC	CASSQDGGNNEQFF
.	.	TRBV29-1	TRBJ1-2	TGCAGCGTCATAGGGGGAGACTATGGCTACACCTTC	CSVIGGDYGYTF
.	.	TRBV20-1	TRBJ2-5	TGCAGTGCCCGACGGCGGGAGACCCAGTACTTC	CSARRRETQYF
.	.	TRBV20-1	TRBJ2-5	TGCAGTGCTAGAGCGGGGAGCGAGACCCAGTACTTC	CSARAGSETQYF
.	TRBD1	TRBV7-9	TRBJ2-7	TGTGCTCAGATCCTCGGGACAGGTAGATCCTACGAGCAGTACTTC	CAQILGTGRSYEQYF
.	TRBD2	TRBV20-1	TRBJ2-7	TGCAGTGCTAGAGGTGGTAGCGGGAGGTCCTCCTACAATGAGCAGTACTTC	CSARGGSGRSSYNEQYF
few	.	TRBV2	TRBJ1-2	TGTGCCAGCAGTGATCAGGGGATCGGCTATGGCTACACCTTC	CASSDQGIGYGYTF
.	.	TRBV12-3/TRBV12-4	TRBJ2-5	TGTGCCAGCAAGATGTACCAAGAGACCCAGTACTTC	CASKMYQETQYF
few	.	TRBV18	TRBJ2-5	TGTGCCAGCTCACCAATGGGGACCCAGTACTTC	CASSPMGTQYF
many	.	TRBV3-1	TRBJ1-2	TGTGCCAGCAGCCAAGGAATGGGGGCCTATGGCTACACCTTC	CASSQGMGAYGYTF
once	.	TRBV5-5	TRBJ2-5	TGTGCCAGCAGCTTGGAACGGGCCACGACCCAGTACTTC	CASSLERATTQYF
many	.	TRBV19	TRBJ1-2	TGTGCCAGTAGTCAGCAGGGGAACTATGGCTACACCTTC	CASSQQGNYGYTF
many	TRBD1	TRBV18	TRBJ2-7	TGTGCCAGCTCACCCGGACAGGGGGCCAGGTACTTC	CASSPGQGARYF
many	TRBD1	TRBV6-6	TRBJ1-1	TGTGCCAGCAGTTATACACAGGGGGATTGGGACACTGAAGCTTTCTTT	CASSYTQGDWDTEAFF